The 24 T cell receptor beta chains listed next were all sequenced from one sample in a study of blood T cell repertoires in COVID-19. Only in-frame clones appear in the TCRdb table, and some are missing; sequencing was by immunoSEQ multiplex PCR. The table shows approximately 350,000 clones, with around 89% occurring only once. The sample consisted of PBMCs or T cells enriched from blood (not recorded which). The receptors derive from a man between 18 and 29 years old who had recovered from COVID-19.

The chain uses TRBV12-3 or TRBV12-4 and TRBJ2-7; D call uncertain. The CDR3 has 13 amino acids. Trimming left V 0 bases short and J 1 base short, with 4 bases between. DNA for the CDR3: TGTGCCAGCAGTTTAGCGTCTTCCTACGAGCAGTACTTC. Protein sequence: CASSLASSYEQYF.

J is TRBJ2-5 and V is TRBV10-2, with 8 bases matching TRBD2. The CDR3 runs to 15 residues. Trimming removed 2 bases from V and 4 bases from J; junction bases left unmatched: 6. Germline CDR1 WSHSY, CDR2 SAAADI. The CDR3 DNA is TGCGCCAGCAGTGAGCGGCGGGGGGTCGGAGAGACCCAGTACTTC. Residues: CASSERRGVGETQYF.

The rearrangement uses TRBV28 and TRBJ1-1; D unresolved. V dropped 1 base and J dropped 2 bases, with 5 bases sitting between them. Germline loops: CDR1 MDHEN, CDR2 SYDVKM. The CDR3 is 13 residues long. The CDR3 protein is CASSLFLNTEAFF. The CDR3 coding sequence is TGTGCCAGCAGTTTATTTTTAAACACTGAAGCTTTCTTT.

V gene TRBV19 combines with J gene TRBJ1-6, with 8 nucleotides matching TRBD1. The germline V gene encodes CDR1 LNHDA and CDR2 SQIVND (reference sequence). This CDR3 region has 15 residues. After removal of 8 bases from V and 4 bases from J, the junction contained 7 bases not matched to a gene. CDR3: CASSGQGLYNSPLHF. CDR3 coding DNA: TGTGCCAGTTCAGGACAGGGACTATATAATTCACCCCTCCACTTT.

The CDR3 DNA reads TGTGCCAGCAGCCTCGACAGGGGCAGTGAGCCCCAGCATTTT. Its protein product is CASSLDRGSEPQHF. The chain combines TRBV5-6 with TRBJ1-5; 8 bases align to TRBD1. Germline V CDR1 and CDR2: SGHDT, YYEEEE. After removal of 4 bases from V and 8 bases from J, the junction contained 8 bases not matched to a gene. This CDR3 is 14 amino acids long.

The V call is TRBV14, the J call TRBJ2-5; maybe TRBD2 (6 bases). Germline-derived CDR1 and CDR2 are SGHDN and FVKESK. CDR3 length: 13 amino acids. The V and J ends lost 7 bases and 2 bases respectively, with 11 bases between them. The CDR3 nucleotides read TGTGCCAGCAACGGCGGACTACAAGAGACCCAGTACTTC. Encoded protein: CASNGGLQETQYF.

V and J are TRBV5-4 and TRBJ1-1; no clear D. V gave up 0 bases and J gave up 7 bases, with 16 bases separating them. The germline CDR1 and CDR2 sequences are SGHNT and YYREEE (reference sequence). The CDR3 contains 15 residues. CDR3 DNA sequence: TGTGCCAGCAGCTTGGGGAGGAGAACCATAGGTGAAGCTTTCTTT. Protein product: CASSLGRRTIGEAFF. The variable domain in full, completed from reference TRBV5-4 and TRBJ1-1, reads ETGVTQSPTHLIKTRGQQVTLRCSSQSGHNTVSWYQQALGQGPQFIFQYYREEENGRGNFPPRFSGLQFPNYSSELNVNALELDDSALYLCASSLGRRTIGEAFFGQGTRLTVV.

The V call is TRBV2, the J call TRBJ1-2; perhaps TRBD1 as D (5 bases). Trimming cost V 7 bases and J 4 bases, with 16 bases left between them. CDR3 length: 14 residues. CDR1 and CDR2 from the germline V gene are SNHLY and FYNNEI. The CDR3 DNA sequence: TGTGCCAGCATCCCGGACACACACCTCTATGGCTACACCTTC. Translated: CASIPDTHLYGYTF.

The chain joins TRBV21-1 to TRBJ2-2; no check of the table's D call, TRBD1, against the DNA was made. TRBV21-1 is given as a pseudogene. The CDR3 is 16 residues long. CDR3 sequence reads: CASSNRQGDYTGELFF. Here the CDR3 DNA reads TGTGCCAGCAGCAACCGACAGGGGGACTACACCGGGGAGCTGTTTTTT.

The chain employs TRBV19 and TRBJ2-5; TRBD2 aligns across 7 bases. V trimming: 9 bases; J trimming: 4 bases; junction bases outside the gene matches: 5. The CDR3 is made up of 12 amino acids. CDR1 is LNHDA and CDR2 is SQIVND in the germline V gene (reference sequence). The CDR3 nucleotides read TGTGCCAGCGGGGGGATCAGAGAGACCCAGTACTTC. Amino acids: CASGGIRETQYF.

This clone was counted a single time. The gene calls are TRBV12-3 or TRBV12-4 and TRBJ2-7, with D hard to call. CDR3 length equals 12 residues. V lost 5 bases and J 4 bases, leaving 9 bases between the germline ends. The DNA for the CDR3 is TGTGCCAGCAGTATTACAAGATACGAGCAGTACTTC. This gives the protein CASSITRYEQYF.

The table lists this clone with a count of one. The V gene is TRBV5-3, the J gene TRBJ2-5; D may be TRBD2 (6 bases). TRBV5-3 is given ORF status, its function remaining uncertain. The CDR3 consists of 12 residues. With 8 bases removed from V and 5 bases from J, the gap between germline ends came to 13 bases. CDR3 protein: CARGDFQETQYF. In DNA, the CDR3 is TGTGCCAGGGGGGACTTCCAGGAGACCCAGTACTTC.

This chain connects TRBV18 to TRBJ2-7, with 16 positions matching TRBD2. With V trimmed by 3 bases and J by 3 bases, 5 bases remained unmatched. CDR1 is KGHSH and CDR2 is LQKENI in the germline V gene. This CDR3 is 17 amino acids long. The CDR3 sequence: CASSPQGLAGGHYEQYF. The CDR3 DNA reads TGTGCCAGCTCACCGCAGGGACTAGCGGGAGGGCACTACGAGCAGTACTTC. The whole variable domain, remainder taken from reference TRBV18 and TRBJ2-7, is NAGVMQNPRHLVRRRGQEARLRCSPMKGHSHVYWYRQLPEEGLKFMVYLQKENIIDESGMPKERFSAEFPKEGPSILRIQQVVRGDSAAYFCASSPQGLAGGHYEQYFGPGTRLTVT.

The V and J genes are TRBV5-4 and TRBJ2-1, with 10 bases matching TRBD1. Trimming removed 6 bases from V and 7 bases from J; junction bases left unmatched: 7. The CDR3 is 14 amino acids. Germline-derived CDR1 and CDR2 are SGHNT and YYREEE (reference sequence). In DNA form, the CDR3 reads TGTGCCAGCACCAAGACAGGGGGCCGTAATGAGCAGTTCTTC. It is translated as CASTKTGGRNEQFF.

This chain joins TRBV12-3 or TRBV12-4 and TRBJ2-1; 8 bases agree with TRBD1. This CDR3 has 12 amino acids. The trim removed 6 bases at V and 13 bases at J, leaving 8 bases unmatched. CDR3: CASRTGTGSQFF. The CDR3 DNA follows: TGTGCCAGCAGAACCGGGACAGGTTCCCAGTTCTTC.

CDR3 in amino acids: CASSSEGQINQPQHF. CDR3 DNA sequence: TGTGCCAGCAGTTCGGAAGGACAGATCAATCAGCCCCAGCATTTT. The V and J genes are TRBV2 and TRBJ1-5; the D gene is possibly TRBD1 (6 bases). V lost 5 bases and J 3 bases, leaving 14 bases between the germline ends. Looked up from germline, CDR1 is SNHLY and CDR2 is FYNNEI. CDR3 size: 15 residues.

The J gene is TRBJ1-3, the V gene TRBV12-3 or TRBV12-4; no clear D gene. With 7 bases removed from V and 4 bases from J, the gap between germline ends came to 11 bases. This CDR3 spans 13 amino acids. CDR3 coding DNA: TGTGCCAGCACTGCGAGGCTGGGAAACACCATATATTTT. It specifies CASTARLGNTIYF.

The V gene is TRBV28, the J gene TRBJ2-1; 7 nucleotides agree with TRBD2. The CDR3 sequence is 18 residues long. CDR1 is MDHEN, CDR2 SYDVKM, per germline. Trimming took 4 bases from V and 4 from J; bases not matched to a gene: 16. The chain's CDR3 is CASSSSTGGRAGYNEQFF. CDR3 sequence (DNA): TGTGCCAGCAGTTCGTCCACTGGGGGGAGGGCCGGGTACAATGAGCAGTTCTTC. The full variable domain, with the rest looked up from reference TRBV28 and TRBJ2-1, is DVKVTQSSRYLVKRTGEKVFLECVQDMDHENMFWYRQDPGLGLRLIYFSYDVKMKEKGDIPEGYSVSREKKERFSLILESASTNQTSMYLCASSSSTGGRAGYNEQFFGPGTRLTVL.

The V and J genes are TRBV7-3 and TRBJ1-6; 8 positions agree with TRBD1. V gave up 5 bases and J gave up 10 bases; unmatched junction bases: 7. Germline assignment: CDR1 SGHTA and CDR2 FQGTGA. The CDR3 is made up of 14 amino acids. As DNA, the CDR3 is TGTGCCAGCAGCCAAGGACAGGGAGAATCACCCCTCCACTTT. Protein product: CASSQGQGESPLHF.

The rearrangement uses TRBV27 and TRBJ2-7, with 9 bases identical to TRBD1. Trimming at V came to 5 bases and at J to 1 base, leaving 3 bases not matched to a gene. This CDR3 has 14 amino acids. The germline V gene has CDR1 MNHEY and CDR2 SMNVEV (reference sequence). The CDR3 reads CASSRGTGSYEQYF. CDR3 bases: TGTGCCAGCAGTCGCGGGACAGGGTCCTACGAGCAGTACTTC.

The chain links TRBV18 to TRBJ2-6; D ambiguous. Trimming took off 2 bases at V and 0 bases at J, with 5 bases between the two ends. CDR3 length: 15 residues. Germline assignment: CDR1 KGHSH and CDR2 LQKENI. CDR3 amino acids: CASSPNHSGANVLTF. The DNA for the CDR3 is TGTGCCAGCTCACCAAATCACTCTGGGGCCAACGTCCTGACTTTC.

The V gene is TRBV29-1, the J gene TRBJ2-2, with D perhaps matching TRBD2 (6 bases). Looked up from germline, CDR1 is SQVTM and CDR2 is ANQGSEA. With 7 bases removed from V and 7 bases from J, the gap between germline ends came to 16 bases. The CDR3 length is 13 residues. CDR3 bases: TGCAGCGCCCTCAGACATAGCGGCGGGGAGCTGTTTTTT. As protein: CSALRHSGGELFF.

The J gene is TRBJ2-1, the V gene TRBV19; D call uncertain. V lost 10 bases and J lost 0, with 13 bases in between. Per germline, CDR1 LNHDA and CDR2 SQIVND (reference sequence). The CDR3 totals 14 residues. CDR3 DNA: TGTGCCACCTCGACTGATAGCTCCTACAATGAGCAGTTCTTC. Protein: CATSTDSSYNEQFF.

The chain links TRBV15 to TRBJ2-1, with D possibly being TRBD1 (6 bases). The CDR3 sequence is 18 residues long. Germline V gives CDR1 LNHNV, CDR2 YYDKDF (reference sequence). The V and J ends lost 1 base and 7 bases respectively, with 23 bases between them. The CDR3 DNA is TGTGCCACCAGCAGAGCCGAACCATTCAGGGGTTTAAGGAATGAGCAGTTCTTC. It translates to CATSRAEPFRGLRNEQFF.